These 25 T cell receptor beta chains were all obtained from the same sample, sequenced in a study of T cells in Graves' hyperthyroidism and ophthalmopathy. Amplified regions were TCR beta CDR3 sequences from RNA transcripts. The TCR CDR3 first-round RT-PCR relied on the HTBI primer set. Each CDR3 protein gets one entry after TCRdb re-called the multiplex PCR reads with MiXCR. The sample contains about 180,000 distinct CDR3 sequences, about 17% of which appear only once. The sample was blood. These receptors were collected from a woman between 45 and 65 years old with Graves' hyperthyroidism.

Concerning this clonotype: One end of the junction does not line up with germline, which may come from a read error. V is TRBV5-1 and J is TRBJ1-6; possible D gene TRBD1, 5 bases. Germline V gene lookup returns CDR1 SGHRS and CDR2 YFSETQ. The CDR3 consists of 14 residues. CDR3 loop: CASSLETVASPLRF. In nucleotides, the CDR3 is TGCGCCAGCAGCTTGGAGACAGTGGCTTCACCCCTGCGGTTT.

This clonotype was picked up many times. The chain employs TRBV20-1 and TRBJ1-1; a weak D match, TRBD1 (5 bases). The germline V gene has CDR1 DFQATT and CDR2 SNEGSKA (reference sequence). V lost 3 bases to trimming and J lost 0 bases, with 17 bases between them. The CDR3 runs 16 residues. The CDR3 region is CSARGRGLGLNTEAFF. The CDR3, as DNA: TGCAGTGCTAGGGGGAGGGGACTAGGATTGAACACTGAAGCTTTCTTT.

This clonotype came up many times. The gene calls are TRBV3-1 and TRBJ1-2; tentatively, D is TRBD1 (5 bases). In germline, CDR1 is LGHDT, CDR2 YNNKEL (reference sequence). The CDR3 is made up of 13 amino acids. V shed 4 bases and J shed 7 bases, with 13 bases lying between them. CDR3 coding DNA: TGTGCCAGCAGCCGCGGGACGGTGAGTGGCTACACCTTC. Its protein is CASSRGTVSGYTF. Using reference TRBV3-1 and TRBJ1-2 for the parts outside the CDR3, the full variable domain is DTAVSQTPKYLVTQMGNDKSIKCEQNLGHDTMYWYKQDSKKFLKIMFSYNNKELIINETVPNRFSPKSPDKAHLNLHINSLELGDSAVYFCASSRGTVSGYTFGSGTRLTVV.

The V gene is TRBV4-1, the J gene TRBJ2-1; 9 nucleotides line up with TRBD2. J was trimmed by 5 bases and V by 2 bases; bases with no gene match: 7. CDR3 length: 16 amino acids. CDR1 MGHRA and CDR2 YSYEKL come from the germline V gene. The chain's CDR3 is CASSQHLAGTNNEQFF. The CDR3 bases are TGCGCCAGCAGCCAACATCTAGCGGGGACCAACAATGAGCAGTTCTTC.

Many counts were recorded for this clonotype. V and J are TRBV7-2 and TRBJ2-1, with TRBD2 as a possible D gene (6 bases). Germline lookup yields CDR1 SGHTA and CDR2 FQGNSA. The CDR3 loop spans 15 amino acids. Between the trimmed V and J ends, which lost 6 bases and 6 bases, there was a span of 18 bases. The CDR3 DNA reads TGTGCCAGCAGGTCGGGCCCCCGGAGGGGCAATGAGCAGTTCTTC. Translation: CASRSGPRRGNEQFF.

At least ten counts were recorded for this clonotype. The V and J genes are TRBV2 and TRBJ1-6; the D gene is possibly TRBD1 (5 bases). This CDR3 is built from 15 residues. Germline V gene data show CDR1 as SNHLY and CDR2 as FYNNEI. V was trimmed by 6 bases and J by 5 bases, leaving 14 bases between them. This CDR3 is CASSGTPGNNSPLHF. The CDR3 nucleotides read TGTGCCAGCAGCGGGACGCCTGGAAATAATTCACCCCTCCACTTT.

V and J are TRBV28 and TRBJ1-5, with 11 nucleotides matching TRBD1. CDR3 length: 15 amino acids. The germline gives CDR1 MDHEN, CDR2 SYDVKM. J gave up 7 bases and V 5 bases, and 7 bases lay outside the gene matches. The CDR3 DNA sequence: TGTGCCAGCAGTCAGGACAGGGGGCGTCGGCAGCCCCAGCATTTT. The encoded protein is CASSQDRGRRQPQHF.

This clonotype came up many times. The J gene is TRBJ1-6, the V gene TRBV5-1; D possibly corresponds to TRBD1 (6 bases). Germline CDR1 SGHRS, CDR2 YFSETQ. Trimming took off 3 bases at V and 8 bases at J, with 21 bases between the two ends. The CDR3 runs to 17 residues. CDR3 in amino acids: CASSYLATGGADSPLHF. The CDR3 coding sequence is TGCGCCAGCAGCTACCTTGCGACCGGGGGGGCCGATTCACCCCTCCACTTT.

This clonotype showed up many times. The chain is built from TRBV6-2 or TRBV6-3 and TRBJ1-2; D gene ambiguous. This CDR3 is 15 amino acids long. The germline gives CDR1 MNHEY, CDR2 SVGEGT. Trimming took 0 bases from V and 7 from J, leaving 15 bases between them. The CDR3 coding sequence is TGTGCCAGCAGTTACTCGATGTCTAGGATTGGTGGCTACACCTTC. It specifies CASSYSMSRIGGYTF.

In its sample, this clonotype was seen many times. In DNA form, the CDR3 reads TGTGCCAGCAGTTACGGGGGAACCGTCTACGAGCAGTACTTC. This translates into CASSYGGTVYEQYF. This chain joins TRBV6-1 and TRBJ2-7, with D maybe TRBD2 (6 bases). This CDR3 has 14 residues. The V end lost 5 bases, the J end lost 3 bases, and 14 bases lay between the germline ends. Germline lookup yields CDR1 MNHNS and CDR2 SASEGT.

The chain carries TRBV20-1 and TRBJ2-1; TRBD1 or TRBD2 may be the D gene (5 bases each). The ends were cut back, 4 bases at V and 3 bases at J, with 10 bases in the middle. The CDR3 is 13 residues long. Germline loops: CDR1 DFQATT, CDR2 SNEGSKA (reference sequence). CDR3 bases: TGCAGTGCTACTAGGGGAGTCTACAATGAGCAGTTCTTC. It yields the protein CSATRGVYNEQFF.

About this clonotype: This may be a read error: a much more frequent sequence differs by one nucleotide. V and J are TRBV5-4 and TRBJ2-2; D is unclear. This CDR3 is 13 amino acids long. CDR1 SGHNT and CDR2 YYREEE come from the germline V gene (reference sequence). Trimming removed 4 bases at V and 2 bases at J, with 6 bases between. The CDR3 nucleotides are TGTGCCAGCAGCCCACATAACACCGGGGAGCTGTTTTTT. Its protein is CASSPHNTGELFF. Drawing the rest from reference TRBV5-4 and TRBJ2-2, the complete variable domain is ETGVTQSPTHLIKTRGQQVTLRCSSQSGHNTVSWYQQALGQGPQFIFQYYREEENGRGNFPPRFSGLQFPNYSSELNVNALELDDSALYLCASSPHNTGELFFGEGSRLTVL.

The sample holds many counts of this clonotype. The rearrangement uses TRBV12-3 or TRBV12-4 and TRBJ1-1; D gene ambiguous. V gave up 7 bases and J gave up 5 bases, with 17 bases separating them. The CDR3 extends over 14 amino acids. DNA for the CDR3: TGTGCCAGCAATTCTATCGATGGTTCAACTGAAGCTTTCTTT. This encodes CASNSIDGSTEAFF.

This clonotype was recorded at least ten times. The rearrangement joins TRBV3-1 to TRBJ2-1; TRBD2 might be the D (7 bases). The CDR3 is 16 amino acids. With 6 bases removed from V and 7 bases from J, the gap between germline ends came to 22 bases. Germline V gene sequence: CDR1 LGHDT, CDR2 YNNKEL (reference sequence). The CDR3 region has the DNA TGTGCCAGCAGAGTCGGGGGCGGGGGATCGTGGAATGAGCAGTTCTTC. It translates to CASRVGGGGSWNEQFF.

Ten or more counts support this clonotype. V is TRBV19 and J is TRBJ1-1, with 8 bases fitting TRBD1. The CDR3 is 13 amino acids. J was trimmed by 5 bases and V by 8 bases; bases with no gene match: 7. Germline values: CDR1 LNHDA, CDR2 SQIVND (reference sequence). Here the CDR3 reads CASADRGGTEAFF. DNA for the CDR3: TGTGCCAGTGCTGACAGGGGTGGGACTGAAGCTTTCTTT.

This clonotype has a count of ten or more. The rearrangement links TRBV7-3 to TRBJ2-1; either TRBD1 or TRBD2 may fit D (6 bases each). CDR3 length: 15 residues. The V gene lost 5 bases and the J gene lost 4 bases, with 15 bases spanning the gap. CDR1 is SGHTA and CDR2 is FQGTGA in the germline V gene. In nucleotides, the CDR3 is TGTGCCAGCAGCCCTCGCCAGGGGAGGTACAATGAGCAGTTCTTC. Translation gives CASSPRQGRYNEQFF.

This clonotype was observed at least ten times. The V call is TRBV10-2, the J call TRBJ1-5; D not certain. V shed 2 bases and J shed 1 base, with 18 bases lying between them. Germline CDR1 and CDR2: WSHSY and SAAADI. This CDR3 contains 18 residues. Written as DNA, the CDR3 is TGCGCCAGCAGTGAGGACCCGTGGGGTGGAGGGAGCAATCAGCCCCAGCATTTT. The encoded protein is CASSEDPWGGGSNQPQHF.

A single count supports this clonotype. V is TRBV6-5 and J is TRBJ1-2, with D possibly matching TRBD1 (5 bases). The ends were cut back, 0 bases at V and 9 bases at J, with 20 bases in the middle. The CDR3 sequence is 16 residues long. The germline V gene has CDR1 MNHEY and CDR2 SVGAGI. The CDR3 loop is CASSYSVRASGLRYTF. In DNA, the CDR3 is TGTGCCAGCAGTTACTCGGTCAGGGCATCGGGTCTCCGCTACACCTTC.

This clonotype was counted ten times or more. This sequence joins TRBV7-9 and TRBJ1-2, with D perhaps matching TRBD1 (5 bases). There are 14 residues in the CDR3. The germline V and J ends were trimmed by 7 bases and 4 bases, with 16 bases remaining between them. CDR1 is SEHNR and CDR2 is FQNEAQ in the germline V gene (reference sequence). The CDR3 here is CASNLPLTAYGYTF. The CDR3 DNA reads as TGTGCCAGCAACCTCCCCTTGACAGCCTATGGCTACACCTTC.

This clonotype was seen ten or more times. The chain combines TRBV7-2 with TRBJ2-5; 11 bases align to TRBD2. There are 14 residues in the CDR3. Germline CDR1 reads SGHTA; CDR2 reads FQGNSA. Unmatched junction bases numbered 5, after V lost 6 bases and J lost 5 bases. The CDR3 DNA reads TGTGCCAGCAGGTCACGACTAGCGGGGGAGACCCAGTACTTC. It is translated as CASRSRLAGETQYF.

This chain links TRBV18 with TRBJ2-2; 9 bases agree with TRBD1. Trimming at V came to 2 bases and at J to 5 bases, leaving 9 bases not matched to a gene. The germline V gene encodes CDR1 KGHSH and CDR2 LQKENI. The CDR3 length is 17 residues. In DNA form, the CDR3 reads TGTGCCAGCTCACCATTTGCCCGGGACAGGGCAACCGGGGAGCTGTTTTTT. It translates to CASSPFARDRATGELFF.

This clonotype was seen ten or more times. In nucleotides, the CDR3 is TGTGCCAGCAGTGATCTTGGGGTTTTCGGAAACACCATATATTTT. Its translation is CASSDLGVFGNTIYF. The chain recombines TRBV25-1 with TRBJ1-3; no clear D. V shed 3 bases and J shed 4 bases, with 13 bases lying between them. Per the germline V gene, CDR1 is MGHDK and CDR2 is SYGVNS. The CDR3 extends over 15 amino acids.

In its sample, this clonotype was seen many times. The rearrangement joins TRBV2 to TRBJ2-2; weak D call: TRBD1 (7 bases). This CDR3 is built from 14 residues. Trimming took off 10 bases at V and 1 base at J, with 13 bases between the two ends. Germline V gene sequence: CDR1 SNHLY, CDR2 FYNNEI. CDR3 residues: CATRGVLNTGELFF. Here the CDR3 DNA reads TGTGCCACCAGGGGGGTATTGAACACCGGGGAGCTGTTTTTT.

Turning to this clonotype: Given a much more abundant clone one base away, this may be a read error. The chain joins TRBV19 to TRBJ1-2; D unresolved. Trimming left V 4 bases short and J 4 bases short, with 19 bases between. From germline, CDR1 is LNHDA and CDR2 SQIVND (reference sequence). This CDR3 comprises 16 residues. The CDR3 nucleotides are TGTGCCAGTAGTACTCCAACGAATGGGGATGCCTATGGCTACACCTTC. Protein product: CASSTPTNGDAYGYTF.

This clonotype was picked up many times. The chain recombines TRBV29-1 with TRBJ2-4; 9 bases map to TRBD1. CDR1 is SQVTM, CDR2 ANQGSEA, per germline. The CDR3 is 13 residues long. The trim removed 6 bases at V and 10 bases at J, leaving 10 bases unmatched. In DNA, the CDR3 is TGCAGCGTCGGGACAGGGCCGGGGGTTATTCAGTACTTC. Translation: CSVGTGPGVIQYF.